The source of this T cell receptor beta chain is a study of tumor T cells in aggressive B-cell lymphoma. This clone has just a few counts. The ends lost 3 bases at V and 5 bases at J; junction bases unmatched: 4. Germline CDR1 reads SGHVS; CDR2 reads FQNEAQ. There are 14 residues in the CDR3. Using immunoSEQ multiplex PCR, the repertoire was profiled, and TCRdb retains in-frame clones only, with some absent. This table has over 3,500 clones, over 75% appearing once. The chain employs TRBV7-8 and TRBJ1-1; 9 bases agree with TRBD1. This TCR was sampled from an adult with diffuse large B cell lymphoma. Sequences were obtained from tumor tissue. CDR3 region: CASSFMDRGTEAFF. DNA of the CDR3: TGTGCCAGCAGCTTTATGGACAGGGGAACTGAAGCTTTCTTT.